This T cell receptor (beta chain) was observed in a study of cytomegalovirus exposure and HLA in healthy donors. This clone appeared once. Libraries were prepared by immunoSEQ multiplex PCR; TCRdb keeps only in-frame clonotypes and omits some of them. Here the sample spans tens of thousands of clones, less than 90% being singletons. The V gene end was trimmed by 4 bases and the J gene end by 0 bases; junction bases not matched to a gene: 6. The CDR3 has 16 amino acids. Germline V gene data show CDR1 as MNHEY and CDR2 as SVGAGI. Sample: PBMCs. The V and J genes are TRBV6-5 and TRBJ2-3, with TRBD2 matching over 8 bases. The clonotype originates from a woman aged 18-30 years in good health and CMV-seropositive. CDR3 in amino acids: CASSLVGGGSTDTQYF. Here the CDR3 DNA reads TGTGCCAGCAGTTTGGTCGGCGGGGGGAGCACAGATACGCAGTATTTT.